Following are 8 T cell receptor beta chains from one sample sequenced in a study of shared clonotypes between healthy human individuals. CD45RO negativity and positive selection for CCR7 defined naive CD8 cells, a population that excluded terminally differentiated effector memory CD45RA+ cells. Using immunoSEQ multiplex PCR, the repertoire was profiled, and TCRdb retains in-frame clones only, with some absent. Here the sample spans nearly 600,000 clones, roughly 95% being singletons. Material for sequencing was naive CD8+ T cells sorted from blood. The receptor set was obtained from a woman aged 25 to 39 in good health.

The rearrangement uses TRBV27 and TRBJ1-3, with 7 bases that match TRBD1. This CDR3 is built from 14 residues. The ends lost 8 bases at V and 2 bases at J; junction bases unmatched: 6. The germline gives CDR1 MNHEY, CDR2 SMNVEV (reference sequence). The CDR3 loop reads CASLQGTTGNTIYF. The DNA of the CDR3 is TGTGCCAGCCTACAGGGGACAACTGGAAACACCATATATTTT.

The genes are TRBV27 and TRBJ2-7; D possibly corresponds to TRBD2 (5 bases). Trimming stripped 5 bases from V and 0 bases from J, with 17 bases between. The CDR3 contains 16 residues. Germline V gene data show CDR1 as MNHEY and CDR2 as SMNVEV (reference sequence). The CDR3 sequence: CASSPSSGLRSYEQYF. The CDR3 region has the DNA TGTGCCAGCAGTCCCTCATCCGGACTCCGCTCCTACGAGCAGTACTTC.

This chain uses TRBV13 with TRBJ2-7; a weak D match, TRBD1 (6 bases). Germline CDR1 PRHDT, CDR2 FYEKMQ (reference sequence). This CDR3 comprises 14 residues. The ends were cut back, 5 bases at V and 7 bases at J, with 18 bases in the middle. The CDR3 DNA sequence: TGTGCCAGCAGCCCGGACAGAGGAAGCGAGGAGCAGTACTTC. This sequence encodes CASSPDRGSEEQYF.

The chain uses TRBV5-1 and TRBJ2-2, with D unclear. The CDR3 runs 17 residues. The germline V gene has CDR1 SGHRS and CDR2 YFSETQ. Trimming shortened V by 0 bases and J by 1 base, and 13 bases separated the two germline ends. The CDR3 DNA reads as TGCGCCAGCAGCTTGGCGGTTAGGTGGGGGAACACCGGGGAGCTGTTTTTT. This encodes CASSLAVRWGNTGELFF.

This clone was picked up a small number of times. This rearrangement joins TRBV27 to TRBJ2-1, with D possibly being TRBD1 or TRBD2 (5 bases each). The CDR3 contains 13 residues. Trimming shortened V by 9 bases and J by 7 bases, and 16 bases separated the two germline ends. From germline, CDR1 is MNHEY and CDR2 SMNVEV (reference sequence). The CDR3 sequence: CASISGTANEQFF. Written as DNA, the CDR3 is TGTGCCAGTATATCCGGGACCGCGAATGAGCAGTTCTTC.

The V and J genes are TRBV27 and TRBJ2-5; D is undetermined. Germline V lookup: CDR1 MNHEY, CDR2 SMNVEV (reference sequence). The CDR3 contains 13 residues. The V and J ends lost 4 bases and 4 bases respectively, with 10 bases between them. CDR3 DNA: TGTGCCAGCAGTTGGATTGGGTCAGAGACCCAGTACTTC. It encodes CASSWIGSETQYF.

This chain connects TRBV7-2 to TRBJ1-1, with D tentatively TRBD1 (5 bases). Germline V gene sequence: CDR1 SGHTA, CDR2 FQGNSA. V shed 4 bases and J shed 1 base, with 10 bases lying between them. This CDR3 contains 14 residues. CDR3 sequence (DNA): TGTGCCAGCAGCTACCCGGGGGGGAACACTGAAGCTTTCTTT. Its translation: CASSYPGGNTEAFF.

J is TRBJ2-2 and V is TRBV5-1; 8 nucleotides align to TRBD2. The germline gives CDR1 SGHRS, CDR2 YFSETQ. The CDR3 runs to 17 residues. V was clipped by 3 bases and J by 6 bases; unmatched bases: 13. CDR3 in amino acids: CASSSFRAGEEAGELFF. DNA of the CDR3: TGCGCCAGCAGCTCCTTCCGAGCGGGAGAGGAAGCCGGGGAGCTGTTTTTT.